These T cell receptor beta chains were read from a single sample in a study of OX40 agonist ivuxolimab in advanced cancers. TCRdb's copy holds only in-frame clones and misses some; the assay was immunoSEQ multiplex PCR. The sample comprises approximately 30,000 clones, about 76% of which are singletons, and about 32% rests with the top ten. The sample consisted of CD4+ or CD8+ T cells sorted from blood, taken in a trial of the OX40 agonist ivuxolimab. Receptor source: an adult with an advanced solid tumor such as melanoma, head and neck, liver or kidney cancer. Each CDR3 is given with its conserved first and last residue. Fields, in order: J gene, V gene, D gene, clone size, CDR3 DNA, CDR3 protein. D genes are given only for firm matches. Expanded clones get a size class; other rows say once, few or many, or leave the size out.

TRBJ2-1 TRBV29-1 TRBD2 few TGCAGCGTTGAATTGGCTAGCGGGGCCTACTCCTACAATGAGCAGTTCTTC CSVELASGAYSYNEQFF
TRBJ2-5 TRBV6-1 TRBD1 . TGTGCCAGCAGTGAAGGGACAGGGGTTGAAGAGACCCAGTACTTC CASSEGTGVEETQYF
TRBJ1-4 TRBV19 . . TGTGCCAGGACTTCGGGACGGGAAAATGAAAAACTGTTTTTT CARTSGRENEKLFF
TRBJ2-3 TRBV28 TRBD2 . TGTGCCAGCAGTTCTCGACTAGCGGGAGTTTACGGTACGCAGTATTTT CASSSRLAGVYGTQYF
TRBJ2-2 TRBV6-6 . . TGTGCCAGCAGTTACAGCAACACCGGGGAGCTGTTTTTT CASSYSNTGELFF
TRBJ1-2 TRBV29-1 TRBD1 . TGCAGCGCTCAGACAGGGGGTGGCTACACCTTC CSAQTGGGYTF
TRBJ2-7 TRBV28 TRBD2 . TGTGCCAGCAGTTTATGGCGCGGGAGGGCGGATGAGCAGTACTTC CASSLWRGRADEQYF
TRBJ1-2 TRBV9 . few TGTGCCAGCAGGACCCAGGGCGCCTATGGCTACACCTTC CASRTQGAYGYTF
TRBJ1-5 TRBV5-6 . . TGTGCCAGCAGTTTTGGTGCGGGAAAATATAGCAATCAGCCCCAGCATTTT CASSFGAGKYSNQPQHF
TRBJ2-5 TRBV9 TRBD2 . TGTGCCAGCAGCTACCCCGGGACTAGCGGGAAAGAGACCCAGTACTTC CASSYPGTSGKETQYF
TRBJ2-7 TRBV9 TRBD2 . TGTGCCAGCAGCGTAGCCCCTGCGGGGGGGGACGGGCAGTACTTC CASSVAPAGGDGQYF
TRBJ2-3 TRBV13 . . TGTGCCAGCAGCGGAGACACAGATACGCAGTATTTT CASSGDTDTQYF
TRBJ2-7 TRBV9 . . TGTGCCAGCAGCGTAGAGGCAGGGCAGGGAGCCGAGCAGTACTTC CASSVEAGQGAEQYF
TRBJ2-1 TRBV7-7 TRBD2 . TGTGCTAGCAGCTCCGAGCCCGGGGGGGCGGCTGAGCAGTTCTTC CASSSEPGGAAEQFF
TRBJ2-1 TRBV19 TRBD2 . TGTGCCAGTAGTATTATAGCGGGGGATAATGAGCAGTTCTTC CASSIIAGDNEQFF
TRBJ1-2 TRBV6-9 . . TGTGCCAACCGTCCCCAGGCGGGGAACTATGGCTACACCTTC CANRPQAGNYGYTF
TRBJ2-7 TRBV9 . . TGTGCCAGCAGCGCCGACAGCTCCTACGAGCAGTACTTC CASSADSSYEQYF